Listed below are T cell receptor beta chains from one sample, sequenced in a study of blood T cell repertoires in COVID-19. The assay was immunoSEQ multiplex PCR, and TCRdb's table has in-frame clones only and misses some. The sample records roughly 140,000 clones, 75% to 90% being singletons. The specimen sequenced was PBMCs or T cells enriched from blood (not recorded which). These TCRs come from a man aged 60 to 75 who had recovered from COVID-19. Both conserved end residues are part of each CDR3. The D gene is left open where the match is weak. Expanded clones get a size class; other rows say once, few or many, or leave the size out.

TRBV28	TRBJ2-2	NA	once	TGTGCCAGCAGTTTATCCAGTACAAGGGGGACCGGGGAGCTGTTTTTT	CASSLSSTRGTGELFF
TRBV10-2	TRBJ2-5	NA	once	TGCGCCAGCCATGGCAGGGGAACCTGGGCCCAAGAGACCCAGTACTTC	CASHGRGTWAQETQYF
TRBV3-1/TRBV3-2	TRBJ2-7	TRBD2	NA	TGTGCCAGCAGCCGTAGCGGGGGGGCCTACGAGCAGTACTTC	CASSRSGGAYEQYF
TRBV18	TRBJ1-5	NA	NA	TGTGCCAGCTCACCAGACAGAACTGGTAATCAGCCCCAGCATTTT	CASSPDRTGNQPQHF
TRBV9	TRBJ1-6	TRBD1	few	TGTGCCAGCAGCGTGAACGACAGGGGGCGCTTAGGCACCCTCCACTTT	CASSVNDRGRLGTLHF
TRBV11-2	TRBJ2-5	NA	NA	TGTGCCAGCAGGAAGGGGGTTTCCGGGACCCAGTACTTC	CASRKGVSGTQYF
TRBV6-6	TRBJ1-5	TRBD1	NA	TGTGCCAGCAGCCTAGACAGGGGCGGCAATCAGCCCCAGCATTTT	CASSLDRGGNQPQHF
TRBV3-1/TRBV3-2	TRBJ1-2	TRBD1	once	TGTGCCAGCAGTCAAGGACAGGTCCCCAGGCTCTATGGCTACACCTTC	CASSQGQVPRLYGYTF
TRBV5-4	TRBJ2-3	TRBD1	NA	TGTGCCAGCAGCCAGGGGACAGGCGATACGCAGTATTTT	CASSQGTGDTQYF
TRBV18	TRBJ1-2	NA	few	TGTGCCAGCTCACCGAAGGACAGCGTCGGCTACACCTTC	CASSPKDSVGYTF
TRBV9	TRBJ2-5	TRBD1	NA	TGTGCCAGCAGCCCACAGGGGGGCCAGGAGGAGACCCAGTACTTC	CASSPQGGQEETQYF
TRBV30	TRBJ1-2	NA	NA	TGTGCCTGGAGTGTACGGGGGGCCGGTAGCTATGGCTACACCTTC	CAWSVRGAGSYGYTF
TRBV10-2	TRBJ2-1	NA	NA	TGCGCCAGCTACCCTCATTTCAGCGGCTCCTACAATGAGCAGTTCTTC	CASYPHFSGSYNEQFF
TRBV28	TRBJ2-4	TRBD2	NA	TGTGCCAGCAGTTTAGTTGGGACTAGCGGGGGGACAAACATTCAGTACTTC	CASSLVGTSGGTNIQYF
TRBV14	TRBJ1-5	NA	NA	TGTGCCAGCAGCCAAAACACAGATCAGCCCCAGCATTTT	CASSQNTDQPQHF
TRBV5-1	TRBJ2-1	NA	NA	TGCGCCAGCAGCTCCGGACAGTGGACCTACAATGAGCAGTTCTTC	CASSSGQWTYNEQFF
TRBV27	TRBJ2-7	TRBD1	few	TGTGCCAGCAGCCCCGGGGCAGGGGGCTACTACGAGCAGTACTTC	CASSPGAGGYYEQYF
TRBV6-5	TRBJ1-1	NA	NA	TGTGCCAGCAGTCTAACAGAAAACACTGAAGCTTTCTTT	CASSLTENTEAFF
TRBV30	TRBJ1-1	NA	NA	TGTGCCTGGAGGAAAGGGGGCACTGAAGCTTTCTTT	CAWRKGGTEAFF
TRBV5-1	TRBJ1-2	TRBD1	NA	TGCGCCAGCAGCTTGGAGGGACAGGGGGTAAGCACCTTC	CASSLEGQGVSTF
TRBV27	TRBJ1-5	TRBD1	NA	TGTGCCAGCGGACAGGCCCATCAGCCCCAGCATTTT	CASGQAHQPQHF
TRBV29-1	TRBJ2-7	TRBD2	few	TGCAGCGTTGAGGCCCCGGGACTAGCGGGGGAAAGGGTCTACGAGCAGTACTTC	CSVEAPGLAGERVYEQYF
TRBV29-1	TRBJ2-7	TRBD2	NA	TGCAGCGTTGAAGGGTTCCCAAGCGGGAGTAGTTACGAGCAGTACTTC	CSVEGFPSGSSYEQYF
TRBV28	TRBJ1-6	NA	NA	TGTGCCACCGGTACAGGGATCGCTTCACCCCTCCACTTT	CATGTGIASPLHF